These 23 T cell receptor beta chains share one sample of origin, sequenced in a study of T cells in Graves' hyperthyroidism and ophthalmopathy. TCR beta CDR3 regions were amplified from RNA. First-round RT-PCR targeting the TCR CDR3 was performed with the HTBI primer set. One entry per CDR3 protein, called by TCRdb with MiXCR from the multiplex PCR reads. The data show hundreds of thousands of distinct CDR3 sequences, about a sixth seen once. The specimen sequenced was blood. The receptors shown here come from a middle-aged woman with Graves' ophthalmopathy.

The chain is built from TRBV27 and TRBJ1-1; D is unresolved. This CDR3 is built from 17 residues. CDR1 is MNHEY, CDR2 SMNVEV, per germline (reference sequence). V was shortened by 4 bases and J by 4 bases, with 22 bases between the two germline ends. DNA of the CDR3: TGTGCCAGCAGTTCCGGCCTCACCTCGCGGGAGGGCACTGAAGCTTTCTTT. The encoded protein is CASSSGLTSREGTEAFF.

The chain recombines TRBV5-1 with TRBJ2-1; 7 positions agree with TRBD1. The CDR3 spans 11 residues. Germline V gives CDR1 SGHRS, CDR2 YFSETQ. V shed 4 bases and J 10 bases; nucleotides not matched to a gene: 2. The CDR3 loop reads CASSTDREQFF. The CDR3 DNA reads TGCGCCAGCAGCACGGACAGGGAGCAGTTCTTC. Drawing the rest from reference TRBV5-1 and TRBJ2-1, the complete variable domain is KAGVTQTPRYLIKTRGQQVTLSCSPISGHRSVSWYQQTPGQGLQFLFEYFSETQRNKGNFPGRFSGRQFSNSRSEMNVSTLELGDSALYLCASSTDREQFFGPGTRLTVL.

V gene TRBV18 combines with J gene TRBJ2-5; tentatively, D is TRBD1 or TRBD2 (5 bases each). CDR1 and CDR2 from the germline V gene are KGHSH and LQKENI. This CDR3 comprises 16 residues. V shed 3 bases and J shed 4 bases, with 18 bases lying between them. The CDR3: CASSPGLQRGGETQYF. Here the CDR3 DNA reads TGTGCCAGCTCACCGGGGCTGCAACGGGGCGGAGAGACCCAGTACTTC.

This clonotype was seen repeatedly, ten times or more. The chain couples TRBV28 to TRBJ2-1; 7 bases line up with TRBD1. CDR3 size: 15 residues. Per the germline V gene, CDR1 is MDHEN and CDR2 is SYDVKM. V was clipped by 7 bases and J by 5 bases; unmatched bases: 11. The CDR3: CASKSDREEHNEQFF. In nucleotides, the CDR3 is TGTGCCAGCAAATCTGACAGGGAAGAGCACAATGAGCAGTTCTTC.

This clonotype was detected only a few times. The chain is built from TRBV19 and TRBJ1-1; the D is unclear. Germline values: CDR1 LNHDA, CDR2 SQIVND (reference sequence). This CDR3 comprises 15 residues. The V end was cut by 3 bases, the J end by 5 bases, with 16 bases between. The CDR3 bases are TGTGCCAGTAGTATGGATGGTCCGGGTAGGACTGAAGCTTTCTTT. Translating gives CASSMDGPGRTEAFF.

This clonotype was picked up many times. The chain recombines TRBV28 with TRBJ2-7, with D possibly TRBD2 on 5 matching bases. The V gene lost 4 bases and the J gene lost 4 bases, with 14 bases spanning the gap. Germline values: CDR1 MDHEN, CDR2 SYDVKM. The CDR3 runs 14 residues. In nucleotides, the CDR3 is TGTGCCAGCAGTTCCCCGGGGTCGGTGTACGAGCAGTACTTC. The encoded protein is CASSSPGSVYEQYF.

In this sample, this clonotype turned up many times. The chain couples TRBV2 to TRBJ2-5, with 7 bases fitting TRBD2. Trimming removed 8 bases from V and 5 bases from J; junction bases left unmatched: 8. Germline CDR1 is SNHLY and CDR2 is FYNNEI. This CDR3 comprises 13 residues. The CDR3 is CASLREWGETQYF. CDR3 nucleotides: TGTGCCAGCCTGCGGGAGTGGGGGGAGACCCAGTACTTC.

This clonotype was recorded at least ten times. The CDR3 sequence is CSARSSGKRTSGGSYEQYF. CDR3 nucleotides: TGCAGTGCTAGAAGCTCTGGCAAGAGGACTAGCGGGGGTTCCTACGAGCAGTACTTC. The gene calls are TRBV20-1 and TRBJ2-7, with 13 bases lining up with TRBD2. The CDR3 sequence is 19 residues long. Germline CDR1 reads DFQATT; CDR2 reads SNEGSKA (reference sequence). With 2 bases clipped from V and 1 base from J, the junction kept 14 bases outside the gene matches.

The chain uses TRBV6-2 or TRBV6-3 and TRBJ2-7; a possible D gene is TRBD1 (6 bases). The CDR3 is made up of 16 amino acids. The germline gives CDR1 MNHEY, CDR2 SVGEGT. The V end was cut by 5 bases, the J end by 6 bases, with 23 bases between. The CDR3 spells CASSITPGQSIGEQYF. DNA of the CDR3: TGTGCCAGCAGTATCACACCGGGACAAAGTATTGGCGAGCAGTACTTC.

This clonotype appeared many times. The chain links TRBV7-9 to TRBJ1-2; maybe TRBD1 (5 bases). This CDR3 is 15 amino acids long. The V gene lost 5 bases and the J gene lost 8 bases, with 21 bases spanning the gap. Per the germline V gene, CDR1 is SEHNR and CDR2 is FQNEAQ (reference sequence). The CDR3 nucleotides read TGTGCCAGCAGCCAGTCGGTCTCGGGATGGGGCGGCTACACCTTC. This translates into CASSQSVSGWGGYTF.

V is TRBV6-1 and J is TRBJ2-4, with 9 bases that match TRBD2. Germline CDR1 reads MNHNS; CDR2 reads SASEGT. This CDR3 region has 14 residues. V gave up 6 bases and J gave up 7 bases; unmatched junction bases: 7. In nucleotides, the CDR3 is TGTGCCAGCAGGCAGCGGGGGGAGGGTAACATTCAGTACTTC. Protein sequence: CASRQRGEGNIQYF.

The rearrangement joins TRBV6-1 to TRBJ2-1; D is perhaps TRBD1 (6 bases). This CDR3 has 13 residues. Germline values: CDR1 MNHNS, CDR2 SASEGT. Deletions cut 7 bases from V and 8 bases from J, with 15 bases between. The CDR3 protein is CASTPTGYYEQFF. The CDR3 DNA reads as TGTGCCAGCACCCCGACAGGTTATTATGAGCAGTTCTTC.

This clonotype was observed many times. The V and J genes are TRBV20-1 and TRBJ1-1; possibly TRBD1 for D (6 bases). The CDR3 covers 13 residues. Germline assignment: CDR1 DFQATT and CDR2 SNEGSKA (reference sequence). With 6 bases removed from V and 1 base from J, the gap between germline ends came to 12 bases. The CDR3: CSAAGRGNTEAFF. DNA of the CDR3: TGCAGTGCAGCGGGCAGGGGGAACACTGAAGCTTTCTTT.

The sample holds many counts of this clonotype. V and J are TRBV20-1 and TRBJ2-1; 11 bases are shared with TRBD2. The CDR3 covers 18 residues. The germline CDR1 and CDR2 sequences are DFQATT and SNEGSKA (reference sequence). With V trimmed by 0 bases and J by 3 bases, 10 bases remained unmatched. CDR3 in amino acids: CSARDRTPGLAGYNEQFF. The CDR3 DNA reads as TGCAGTGCTAGAGATAGGACCCCCGGACTAGCGGGCTACAATGAGCAGTTCTTC.

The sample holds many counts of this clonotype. Here the CDR3 reads CASSLGQGGYIQYF. CDR3 nucleotide sequence: TGTGCCAGCAGCCTTGGACAAGGAGGGTACATTCAGTACTTC. The rearrangement joins TRBV12-3 or TRBV12-4 to TRBJ2-4; a possible D gene is TRBD2 (6 bases). The CDR3 covers 14 residues. V lost 6 bases to trimming and J lost 8 bases, with 17 bases between them.

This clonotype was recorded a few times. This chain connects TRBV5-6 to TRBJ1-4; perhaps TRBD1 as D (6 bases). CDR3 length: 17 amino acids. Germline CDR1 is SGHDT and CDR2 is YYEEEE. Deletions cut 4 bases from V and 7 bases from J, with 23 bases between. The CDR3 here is CASSQGGQRVVTEKLFF. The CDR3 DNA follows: TGTGCCAGCAGCCAAGGGGGACAAAGGGTCGTGACTGAAAAACTGTTTTTT.

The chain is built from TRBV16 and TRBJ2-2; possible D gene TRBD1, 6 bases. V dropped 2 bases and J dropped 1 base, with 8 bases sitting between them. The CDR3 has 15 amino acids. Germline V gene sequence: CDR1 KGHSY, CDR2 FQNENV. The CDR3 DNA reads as TGTGCCAGCAGCCAACGGGGACAGAACACCGGGGAGCTGTTTTTT. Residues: CASSQRGQNTGELFF.

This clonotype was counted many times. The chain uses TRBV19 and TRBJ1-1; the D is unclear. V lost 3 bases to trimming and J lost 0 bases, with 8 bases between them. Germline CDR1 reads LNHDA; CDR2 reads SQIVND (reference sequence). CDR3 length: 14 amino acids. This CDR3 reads CASSMGSLNTEAFF. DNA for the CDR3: TGTGCCAGTAGTATGGGATCCCTGAACACTGAAGCTTTCTTT.

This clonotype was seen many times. The CDR3: CSASEGREEKLFF. The CDR3 region has the DNA TGCAGTGCTAGTGAGGGTCGGGAAGAAAAACTGTTTTTT. The chain recombines TRBV20-1 with TRBJ1-4; D unresolved. Germline lookup yields CDR1 DFQATT and CDR2 SNEGSKA (reference sequence). The CDR3 loop spans 13 amino acids. Trimming cost V 3 bases and J 8 bases, with 13 bases left between them.

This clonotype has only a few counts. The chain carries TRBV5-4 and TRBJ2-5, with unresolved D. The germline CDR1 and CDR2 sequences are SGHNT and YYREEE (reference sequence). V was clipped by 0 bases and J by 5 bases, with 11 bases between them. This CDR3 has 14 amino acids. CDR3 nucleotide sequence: TGTGCCAGCAGCTTGGTCCGCAGTCGGGAGACCCAGTACTTC. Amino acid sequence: CASSLVRSRETQYF.

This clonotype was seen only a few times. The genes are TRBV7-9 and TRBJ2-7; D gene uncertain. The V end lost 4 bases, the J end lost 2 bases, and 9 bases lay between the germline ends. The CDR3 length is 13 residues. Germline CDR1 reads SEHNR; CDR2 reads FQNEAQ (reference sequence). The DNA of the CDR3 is TGTGCCAGCAGCTATGGGATTGCCTACGAGCAGTACTTC. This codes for CASSYGIAYEQYF.

The CDR3 loop is CSARGAADNQPQHF. The CDR3 nucleotides read TGCAGTGCTAGAGGAGCGGCTGACAATCAGCCCCAGCATTTT. The V and J genes are TRBV20-1 and TRBJ1-5; D call uncertain. CDR3 length equals 14 residues. Trimming left V 1 base short and J 3 bases short, with 10 bases between. Germline V gene lookup returns CDR1 DFQATT and CDR2 SNEGSKA (reference sequence).

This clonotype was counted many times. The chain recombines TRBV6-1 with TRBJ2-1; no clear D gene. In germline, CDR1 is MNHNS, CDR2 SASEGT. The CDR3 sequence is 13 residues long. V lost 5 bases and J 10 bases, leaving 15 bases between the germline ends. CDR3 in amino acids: CASSNYRAGEQFF. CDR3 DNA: TGTGCCAGCAGTAACTACAGAGCCGGAGAGCAGTTCTTC.